The text below deals with one TCR beta chain. The antigen is undetermined. This specimen comes from a study of post-analysis software for immune sequencing data. Study-level background: Disease trajectories encompassed relapsing-remitting, secondary progressive and progressive-relapsing multiple sclerosis.

Presence of unique molecular identifiers characterized the TCR beta cDNA libraries. cDNA molecules numbering about 480,000 came from roughly 0.93 to 9.6 million T cells. MiXCR was run by TCRdb on the PCR reads, yielding one entry per CDR3 protein. The sample lists about 770,000 distinct CDR3 sequences; just over 45% were seen once. V was pared by 4 bases and J by 2 bases, with 12 bases between. This CDR3 is 15 amino acids long. Per the germline V gene, CDR1 is MDHEN and CDR2 is SYDVKM. Study results and caveats: Relative to controls, patients had five TRBV segments at higher frequency, with TRBV5-6, TRBV5-1 and TRBV20-1 among these. The normalized Chao1 diversity of multiple sclerosis patients was significantly lower than that of controls. Samples made in the same batch grouped tightly together by F measure.

The sample taken for sequencing was blood. This sequence was found in a girl between 5 and 17 years old with multiple sclerosis. The chain has TRBV28 and TRBJ2-1, with D perhaps assigned TRBD1 or TRBD2 (5 bases each). The CDR3 spells CASSSTRGPYNEQFF. In DNA, the CDR3 is TGTGCCAGCAGTTCAACTAGGGGCCCCTACAATGAGCAGTTCTTC.